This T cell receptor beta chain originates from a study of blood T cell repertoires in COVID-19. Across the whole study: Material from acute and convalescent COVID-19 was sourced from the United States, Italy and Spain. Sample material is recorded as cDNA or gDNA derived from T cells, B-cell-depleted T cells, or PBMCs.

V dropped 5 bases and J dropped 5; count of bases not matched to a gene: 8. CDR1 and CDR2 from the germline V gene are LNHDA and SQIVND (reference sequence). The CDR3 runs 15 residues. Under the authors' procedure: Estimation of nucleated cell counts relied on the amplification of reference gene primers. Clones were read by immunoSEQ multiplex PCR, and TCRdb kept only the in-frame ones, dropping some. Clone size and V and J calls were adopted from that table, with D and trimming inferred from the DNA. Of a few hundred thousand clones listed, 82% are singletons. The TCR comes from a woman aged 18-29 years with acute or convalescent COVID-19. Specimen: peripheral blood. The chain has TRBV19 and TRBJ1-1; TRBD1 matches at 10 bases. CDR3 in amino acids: CASSPLTGGETEAFF. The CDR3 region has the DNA TGTGCCAGTAGTCCCCTGACAGGGGGCGAGACTGAAGCTTTCTTT.